The entry that follows covers one T cell receptor (beta chain) sequence. As yet, its antigen is unknown. This entry comes from a study of radiotherapy plus CTLA-4 blockade in lung cancer. Notes on the study in general: Together with interferon-beta, which increased in serum after radiation, early dynamic changes in blood T cell clones were reportedly the best predictors of response.

Libraries were prepared by immunoSEQ multiplex PCR; TCRdb keeps only in-frame clonotypes and omits some of them. The table records more than 55,000 clones, 70% to 85% of them present only once. CDR3 length: 17 residues. The germline V gene has CDR1 GTSNPN and CDR2 SVGIG (reference sequence). V shed 5 bases and J shed 5 bases, with 24 bases lying between them. The chain is built from TRBV30 and TRBJ2-2, with a possible D match to TRBD2 (6 bases). The source was peripheral blood, collected from a patient treated with radiotherapy plus ipilimumab. The sequence was collected from a human donor with non-small cell lung cancer whose response to radiotherapy plus ipilimumab could not be evaluated. The CDR3 DNA sequence: TGTGCCTGGTCTCAACTCCTAGCGATGTCAAGTACCGGGGAGCTGTTTTTT. Residues: CAWSQLLAMSSTGELFF.